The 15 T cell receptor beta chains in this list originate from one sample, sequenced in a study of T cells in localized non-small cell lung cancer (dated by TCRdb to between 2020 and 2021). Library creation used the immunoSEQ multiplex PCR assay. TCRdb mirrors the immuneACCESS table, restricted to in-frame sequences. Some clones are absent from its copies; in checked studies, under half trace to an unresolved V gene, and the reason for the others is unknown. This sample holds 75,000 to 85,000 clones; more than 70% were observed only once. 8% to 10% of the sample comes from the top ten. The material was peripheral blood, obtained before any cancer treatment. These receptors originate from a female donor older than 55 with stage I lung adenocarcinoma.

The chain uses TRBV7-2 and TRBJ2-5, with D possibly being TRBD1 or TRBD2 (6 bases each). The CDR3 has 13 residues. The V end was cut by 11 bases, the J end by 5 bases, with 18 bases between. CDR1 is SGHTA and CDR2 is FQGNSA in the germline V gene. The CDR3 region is CACAGGGRETQYF. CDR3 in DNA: TGTGCCTGCGCAGGAGGGGGACGGGAGACCCAGTACTTC.

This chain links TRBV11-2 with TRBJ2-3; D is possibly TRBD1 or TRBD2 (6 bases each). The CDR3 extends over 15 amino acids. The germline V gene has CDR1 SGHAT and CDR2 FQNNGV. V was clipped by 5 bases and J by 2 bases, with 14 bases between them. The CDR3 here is CASSLGGGYTDTQYF. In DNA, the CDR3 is TGTGCCAGCAGCCTCGGAGGGGGTTACACAGATACGCAGTATTTT.

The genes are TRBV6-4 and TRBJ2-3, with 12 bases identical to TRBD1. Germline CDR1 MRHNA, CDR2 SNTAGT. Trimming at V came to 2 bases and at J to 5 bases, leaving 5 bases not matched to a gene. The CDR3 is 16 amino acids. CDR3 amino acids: CASSDPGTGGKDTQYF. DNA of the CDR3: TGTGCCAGCAGTGACCCAGGGACAGGGGGCAAAGATACGCAGTATTTT.

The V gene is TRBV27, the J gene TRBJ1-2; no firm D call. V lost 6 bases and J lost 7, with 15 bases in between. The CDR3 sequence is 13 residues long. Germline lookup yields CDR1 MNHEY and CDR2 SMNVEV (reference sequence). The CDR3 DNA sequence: TGTGCCAGCAGCACCTCATGGACTGCTGGCTACACCTTC. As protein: CASSTSWTAGYTF.

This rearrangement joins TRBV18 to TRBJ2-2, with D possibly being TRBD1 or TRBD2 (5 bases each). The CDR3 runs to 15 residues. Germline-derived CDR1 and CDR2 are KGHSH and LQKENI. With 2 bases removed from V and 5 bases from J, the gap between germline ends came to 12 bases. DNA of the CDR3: TGTGCCAGCTCACCAACTGGGGGTCCAACCGGGGAGCTGTTTTTT. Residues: CASSPTGGPTGELFF.

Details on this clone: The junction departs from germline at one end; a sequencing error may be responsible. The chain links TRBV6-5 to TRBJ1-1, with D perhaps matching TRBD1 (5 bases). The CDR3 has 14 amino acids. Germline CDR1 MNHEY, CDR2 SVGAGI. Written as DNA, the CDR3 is TGTGCCAGCAGCTACTTTACTAGGGGCACTGAAGCTTTCTTT. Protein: CASSYFTRGTEAFF.

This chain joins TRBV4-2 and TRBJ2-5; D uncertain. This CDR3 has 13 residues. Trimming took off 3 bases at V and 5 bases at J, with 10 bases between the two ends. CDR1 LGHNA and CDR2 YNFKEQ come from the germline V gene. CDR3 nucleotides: TGTGCCAGCAGCCAGGAGCGAACGGAGACCCAGTACTTC. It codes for CASSQERTETQYF.

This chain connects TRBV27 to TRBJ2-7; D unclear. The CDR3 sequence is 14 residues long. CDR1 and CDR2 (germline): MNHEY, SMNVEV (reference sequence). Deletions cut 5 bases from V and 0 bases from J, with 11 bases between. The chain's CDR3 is CASSPLALSYEQYF. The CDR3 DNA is TGTGCCAGCAGTCCCTTGGCCCTCTCCTACGAGCAGTACTTC.

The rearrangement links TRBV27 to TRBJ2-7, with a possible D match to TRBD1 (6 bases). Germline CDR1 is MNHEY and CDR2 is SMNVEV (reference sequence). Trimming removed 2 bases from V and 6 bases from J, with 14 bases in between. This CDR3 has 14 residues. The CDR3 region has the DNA TGTGCCAGCAGTTTAGCCGACAGGATTAGCGAGCAGTACTTC. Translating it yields CASSLADRISEQYF.

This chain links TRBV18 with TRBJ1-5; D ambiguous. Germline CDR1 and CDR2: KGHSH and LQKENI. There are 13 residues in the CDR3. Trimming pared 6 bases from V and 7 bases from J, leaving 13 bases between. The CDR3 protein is CASSRDGYQPQHF. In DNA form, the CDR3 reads TGTGCCAGCTCTCGCGACGGGTACCAGCCCCAGCATTTT.

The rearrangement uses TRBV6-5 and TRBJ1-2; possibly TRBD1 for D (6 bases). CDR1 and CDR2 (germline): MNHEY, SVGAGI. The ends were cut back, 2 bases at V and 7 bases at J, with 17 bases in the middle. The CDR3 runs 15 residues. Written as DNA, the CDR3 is TGTGCCAGCAGTTACGGTGCGGGGGCGCGTGGTGGCTACACCTTC. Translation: CASSYGAGARGGYTF.

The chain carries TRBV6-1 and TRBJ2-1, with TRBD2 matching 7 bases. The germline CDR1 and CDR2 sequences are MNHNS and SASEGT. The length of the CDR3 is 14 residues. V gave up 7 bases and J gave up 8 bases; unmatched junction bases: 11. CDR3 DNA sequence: TGTGCCAGCACCGGGGGGAGGGTAGGCTATGAGCAGTTCTTC. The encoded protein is CASTGGRVGYEQFF.

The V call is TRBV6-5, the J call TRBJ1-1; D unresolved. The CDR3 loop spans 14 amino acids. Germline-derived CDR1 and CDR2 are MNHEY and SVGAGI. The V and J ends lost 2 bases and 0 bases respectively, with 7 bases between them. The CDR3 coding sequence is TGTGCCAGCAGTTACGACGGGGTGAACACTGAAGCTTTCTTT. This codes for CASSYDGVNTEAFF.

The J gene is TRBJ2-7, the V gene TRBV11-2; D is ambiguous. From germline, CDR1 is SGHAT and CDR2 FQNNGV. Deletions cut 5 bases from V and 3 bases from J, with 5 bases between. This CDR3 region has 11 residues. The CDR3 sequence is CASSANYEQYF. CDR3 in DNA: TGTGCCAGCAGCGCTAACTACGAGCAGTACTTC.

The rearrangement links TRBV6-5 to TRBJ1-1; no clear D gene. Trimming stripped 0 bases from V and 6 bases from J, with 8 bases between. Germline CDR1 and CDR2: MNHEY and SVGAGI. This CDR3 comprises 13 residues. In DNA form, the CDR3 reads TGTGCCAGCAGTTACTCTGGGCTACCTGAAGCTTTCTTT. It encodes CASSYSGLPEAFF.